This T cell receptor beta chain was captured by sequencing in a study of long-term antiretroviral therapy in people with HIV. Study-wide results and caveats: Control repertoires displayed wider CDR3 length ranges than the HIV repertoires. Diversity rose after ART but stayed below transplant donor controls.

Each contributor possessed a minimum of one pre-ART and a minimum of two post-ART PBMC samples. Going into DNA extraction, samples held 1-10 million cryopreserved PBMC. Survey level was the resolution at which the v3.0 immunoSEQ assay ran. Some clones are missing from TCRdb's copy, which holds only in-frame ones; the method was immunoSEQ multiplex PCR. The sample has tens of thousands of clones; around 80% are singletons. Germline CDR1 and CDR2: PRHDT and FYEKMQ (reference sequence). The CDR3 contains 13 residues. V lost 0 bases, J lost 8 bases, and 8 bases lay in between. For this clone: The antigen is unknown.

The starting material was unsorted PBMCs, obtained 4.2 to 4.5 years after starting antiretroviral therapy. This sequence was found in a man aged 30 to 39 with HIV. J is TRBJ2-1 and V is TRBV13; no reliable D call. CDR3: CASSLGRSYEQFF. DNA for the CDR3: TGTGCCAGCAGCTTAGGGCGGAGCTATGAGCAGTTCTTC.